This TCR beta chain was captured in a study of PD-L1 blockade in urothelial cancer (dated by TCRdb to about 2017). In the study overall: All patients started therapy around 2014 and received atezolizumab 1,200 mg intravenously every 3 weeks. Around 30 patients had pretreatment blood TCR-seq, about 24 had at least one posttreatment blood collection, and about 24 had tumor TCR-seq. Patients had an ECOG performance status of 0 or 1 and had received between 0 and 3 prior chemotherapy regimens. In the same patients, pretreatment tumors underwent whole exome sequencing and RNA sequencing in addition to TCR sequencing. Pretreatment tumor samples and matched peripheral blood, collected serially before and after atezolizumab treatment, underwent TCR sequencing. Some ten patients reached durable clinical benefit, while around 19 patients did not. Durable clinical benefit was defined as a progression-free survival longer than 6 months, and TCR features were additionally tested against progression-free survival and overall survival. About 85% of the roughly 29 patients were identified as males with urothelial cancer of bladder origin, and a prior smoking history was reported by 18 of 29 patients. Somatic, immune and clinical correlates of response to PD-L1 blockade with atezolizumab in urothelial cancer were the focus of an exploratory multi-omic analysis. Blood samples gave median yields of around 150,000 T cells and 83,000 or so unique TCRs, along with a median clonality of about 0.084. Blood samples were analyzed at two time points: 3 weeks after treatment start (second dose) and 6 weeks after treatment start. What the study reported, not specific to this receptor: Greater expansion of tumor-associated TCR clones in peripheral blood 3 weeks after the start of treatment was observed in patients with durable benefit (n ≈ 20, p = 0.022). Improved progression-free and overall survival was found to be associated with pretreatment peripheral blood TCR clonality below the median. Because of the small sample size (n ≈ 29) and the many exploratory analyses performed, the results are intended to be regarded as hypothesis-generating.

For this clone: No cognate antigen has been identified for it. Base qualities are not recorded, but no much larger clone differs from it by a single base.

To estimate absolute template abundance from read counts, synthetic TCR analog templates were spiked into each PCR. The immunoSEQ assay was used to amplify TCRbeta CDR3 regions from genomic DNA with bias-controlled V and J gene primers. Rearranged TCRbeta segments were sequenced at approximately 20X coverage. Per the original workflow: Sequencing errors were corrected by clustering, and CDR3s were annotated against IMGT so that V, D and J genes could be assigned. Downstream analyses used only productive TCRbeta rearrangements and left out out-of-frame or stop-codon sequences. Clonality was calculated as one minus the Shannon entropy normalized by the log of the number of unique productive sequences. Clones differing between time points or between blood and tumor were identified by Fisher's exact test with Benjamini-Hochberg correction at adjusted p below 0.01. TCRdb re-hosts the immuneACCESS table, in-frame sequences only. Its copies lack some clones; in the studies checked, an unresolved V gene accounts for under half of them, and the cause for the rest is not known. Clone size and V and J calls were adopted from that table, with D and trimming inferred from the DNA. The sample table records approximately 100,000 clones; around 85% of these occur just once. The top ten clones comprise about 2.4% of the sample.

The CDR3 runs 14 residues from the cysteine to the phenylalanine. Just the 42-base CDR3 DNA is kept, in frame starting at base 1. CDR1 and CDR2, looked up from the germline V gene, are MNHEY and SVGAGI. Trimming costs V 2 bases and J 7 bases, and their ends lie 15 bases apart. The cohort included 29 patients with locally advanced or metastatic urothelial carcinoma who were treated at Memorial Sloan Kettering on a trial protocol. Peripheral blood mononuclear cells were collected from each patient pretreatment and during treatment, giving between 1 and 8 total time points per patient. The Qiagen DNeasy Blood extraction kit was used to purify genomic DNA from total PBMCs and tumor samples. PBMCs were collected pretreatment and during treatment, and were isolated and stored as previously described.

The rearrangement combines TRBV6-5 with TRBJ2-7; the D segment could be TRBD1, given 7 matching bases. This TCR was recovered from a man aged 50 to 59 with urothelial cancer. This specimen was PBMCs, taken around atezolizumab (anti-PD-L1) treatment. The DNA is TGTGCCAGCAGTTACCGCGGGACAGTCTTTGAGCAGTACTTC. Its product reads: CASSYRGTVFEQYF.